One sample yielded the 19 T cell receptor beta chains listed below, sequenced in a study of blood T cells in healthy people across ages. Alongside a J-beta primer mix, a sample-barcoded 5' primer served in a second PCR lasting about 7 to 11 cycles. In TCRdb, the 5' RACE reads were re-called with MiXCR into one record per CDR3 protein. The sample has approximately 2,000,000 distinct CDR3 sequences; approximately 40% are singletons. Specimen: blood. Receptors were obtained from a human donor in good health.

For the CDR3, the DNA is TGTGCCAGCAGTGAAGCTCACGGGGCCAATGAGCAGTTCTTC. Amino acids: CASSEAHGANEQFF. The J gene is TRBJ2-1, the V gene TRBV6-1; D assignment may be TRBD1 or TRBD2 (5 bases each). This CDR3 region has 14 residues. Trimming shortened V by 0 bases and J by 6 bases, and 9 bases separated the two germline ends. Looked up from germline, CDR1 is MNHNS and CDR2 is SASEGT.

This clonotype showed up just a few times. The rearrangement uses TRBV7-8 and TRBJ2-1; D not resolved. The germline V gene encodes CDR1 SGHVS and CDR2 FQNEAQ. The CDR3 covers 13 residues. The ends were cut back, 5 bases at V and 5 bases at J, with 10 bases in the middle. CDR3 region: CASSRTSDNEQFF. DNA for the CDR3: TGTGCCAGCAGCCGCACATCGGACAATGAGCAGTTCTTC.

The table lists this clonotype with a few counts. The V call is TRBV6-5, the J call TRBJ2-5; weak D call: TRBD2 (7 bases). The CDR3 has 16 amino acids. V was trimmed by 1 base and J by 4 bases, leaving 16 bases between them. CDR1 and CDR2 from the germline V gene are MNHEY and SVGAGI. Here the CDR3 DNA reads TGTGCCAGCAGTTACTTTGCGGCGGGGGCGAGAGAGACCCAGTACTTC. This translates into CASSYFAAGARETQYF.

V gene TRBV18 combines with J gene TRBJ2-1; possible D gene TRBD1, 5 bases. The CDR3 is 13 amino acids. Deletions cut 1 base from V and 7 bases from J, with 8 bases between. CDR1 and CDR2 from the germline V gene are KGHSH and LQKENI. The CDR3, as DNA: TGTGCCAGCTCACCACAGGGGAAAAATGAGCAGTTCTTC. It encodes CASSPQGKNEQFF.

This clonotype was recorded a few times. The chain recombines TRBV3-1 with TRBJ1-1; no firm D call. The CDR3 runs 16 residues. Germline V gene sequence: CDR1 LGHDT, CDR2 YNNKEL (reference sequence). Trimming left V 4 bases short and J 2 bases short, with 17 bases between. This CDR3 reads CASSPLISALNTEAFF. The CDR3 DNA follows: TGTGCCAGCAGCCCCCTCATTTCGGCACTCAACACTGAAGCTTTCTTT.

This chain joins TRBV7-2 and TRBJ1-2; 8 bases map to TRBD1. The V gene end was trimmed by 2 bases and the J gene end by 4 bases; junction bases not matched to a gene: 6. The CDR3 has 15 amino acids. Germline lookup yields CDR1 SGHTA and CDR2 FQGNSA. The chain's CDR3 is CASSLNGGTGYGYTF. The CDR3 DNA reads as TGTGCCAGCAGCTTAAATGGGGGGACAGGCTATGGCTACACCTTC.

The V and J genes are TRBV20-1 and TRBJ1-2, with 7 bases that match TRBD1. The CDR3 sequence is 14 residues long. The V and J ends lost 1 base and 4 bases, in that order; junction bases with no gene match: 6. Germline CDR1 is DFQATT and CDR2 is SNEGSKA (reference sequence). DNA for the CDR3: TGCAGTGCTAGAGGCGACAGGGTTACCTATGGCTACACCTTC. Its translation is CSARGDRVTYGYTF.

V is TRBV20-1 and J is TRBJ2-7; D is possibly TRBD1 (5 bases). CDR1 DFQATT and CDR2 SNEGSKA come from the germline V gene (reference sequence). Trimming stripped 3 bases from V and 3 bases from J, with 12 bases between. The CDR3 is made up of 13 amino acids. Written as DNA, the CDR3 is TGCAGTGCTAGGGGCAGGGCCCGCTACGAGCAGTACTTC. Its protein is CSARGRARYEQYF.

This chain joins TRBV12-3 or TRBV12-4 and TRBJ2-1, with 10 bases that match TRBD2. The CDR3 loop spans 15 amino acids. Trimming cost V 4 bases and J 8 bases; bases outside gene matches: 8. CDR3 sequence reads: CASSSRLAGEDEQFF. CDR3 nucleotides: TGTGCCAGCAGTTCAAGGCTAGCGGGGGAGGATGAGCAGTTCTTC.

The rearrangement uses TRBV29-1 and TRBJ2-7; D unresolved. The CDR3 is 11 amino acids. With 5 bases removed from V and 0 bases from J, the gap between germline ends came to 5 bases. From germline, CDR1 is SQVTM and CDR2 ANQGSEA. The CDR3 coding sequence is TGCAGCGTTCGAGACTCCTACGAGCAGTACTTC. It is translated as CSVRDSYEQYF.

In its sample, this clonotype was seen a few times. V and J are TRBV7-2 and TRBJ2-7; D is possibly TRBD1 (6 bases). The CDR3 contains 15 residues. The ends were cut back, 5 bases at V and 9 bases at J, with 23 bases in the middle. Germline assignment: CDR1 SGHTA and CDR2 FQGNSA. The DNA for the CDR3 is TGTGCCAGCAGCCAAAACGGCCGAGGGGGATCAACGCAGTACTTC. It specifies CASSQNGRGGSTQYF.

This clonotype was seen only a few times. The chain is built from TRBV12-3 or TRBV12-4 and TRBJ2-2, with D perhaps matching TRBD1 (6 bases). This CDR3 region has 16 residues. Trimming removed 7 bases from V and 3 bases from J, with 18 bases in between. This chain's CDR3 is CASTPTGRQDTGELFF. The DNA for the CDR3 is TGTGCCAGCACTCCCACAGGGCGGCAGGACACCGGGGAGCTGTTTTTT.

This clonotype came up a few times. The CDR3 spells CASSFQERGEETQYF. CDR3 sequence (DNA): TGCGCCAGCAGCTTCCAGGAGCGGGGGGAAGAGACCCAGTACTTC. The V call is TRBV5-1, the J call TRBJ2-5, with 9 bases identical to TRBD2. The germline V gene has CDR1 SGHRS and CDR2 YFSETQ. CDR3 length: 15 residues. V gave up 2 bases and J gave up 3 bases; unmatched junction bases: 5.

This clonotype was recorded a few times. This rearrangement joins TRBV7-9 to TRBJ1-6, with D possibly matching TRBD1 (6 bases). The length of the CDR3 is 11 residues. The V end was cut by 6 bases, the J end by 13 bases, with 10 bases between. CDR1 SEHNR and CDR2 FQNEAQ come from the germline V gene (reference sequence). The CDR3 protein is CASSYQGPLHF. CDR3 DNA: TGTGCCAGCAGTTACCAGGGGCCCCTCCACTTT.

This clonotype was observed a few times. One end of the junction fails to match germline, which may point to a read error. The chain uses TRBV20-1 and TRBJ1-6; possible D gene TRBD1, 5 bases. The CDR3 sequence is 20 residues long. Germline loops: CDR1 DFQATT, CDR2 SNEGSKA (reference sequence). The CDR3 here is CSARMPTGMGVSSYNPPLHF. The CDR3 DNA reads TGCAGTGCTAGAATGCCTACAGGAATGGGGGTTAGCTCCTATAATCCACCCCTCCACTTT.

This clonotype has just a few counts. V usage is TRBV5-6 and J usage is TRBJ2-1, with 8 bases matching TRBD2. This CDR3 is built from 15 residues. The junction had 2 bases not matched to a gene; V was cut back by 0 bases and J by 3 bases. Germline loops: CDR1 SGHDT, CDR2 YYEEEE. CDR3 residues: CASSLARGDYNEQFF. CDR3 bases: TGTGCCAGCAGCTTGGCGCGGGGGGACTACAATGAGCAGTTCTTC.

V usage is TRBV4-2 and J usage is TRBJ1-1; 7 bases agree with TRBD1. V trimming: 5 bases; J trimming: 6 bases; junction bases outside the gene matches: 12. Germline V CDR1 and CDR2: LGHNA, YNFKEQ. There are 15 residues in the CDR3. The CDR3 reads CASSYPRGPQPEAFF. CDR3 in DNA: TGTGCCAGCAGCTACCCTAGGGGGCCCCAACCTGAAGCTTTCTTT.

The table lists this clonotype with a few counts. The chain uses TRBV29-1 and TRBJ1-2; no definite D call. From germline, CDR1 is SQVTM and CDR2 ANQGSEA. The CDR3 is 11 amino acids. The ends were cut back, 6 bases at V and 8 bases at J, with 13 bases in the middle. The CDR3 sequence: CSVPWADGYTF. As DNA, the CDR3 is TGCAGCGTCCCTTGGGCGGACGGCTACACCTTC.

V is TRBV7-2 and J is TRBJ2-5; 13 positions agree with TRBD2. The better agreement between TRBJ2-7 and the DNA end casts doubt on the J call. From germline, CDR1 is SGHTA and CDR2 FQGNSA. This CDR3 has 17 residues. The chain's CDR3 is CASSFGLAGAVRYEQYF. The CDR3 bases are TGTGCCAGCAGCTTCGGACTAGCGGGGGCCGTGAGATACGAGCAGTACTTC.